This T cell receptor (beta chain) was obtained from a study of Tregs in tolerant kidney transplant recipients. Findings and limits, study-wide: Tregs expanded with activated donor B cells seemed most donor-specific.

Unstimulated regulatory T cells (CD4+CD25+CD127-), CD4+CD25- non-regulatory cells, CD4 and CD8 cells were FACS-sorted from thawed PBMCs. The assay was immunoSEQ multiplex PCR, and TCRdb's table has in-frame clones only and misses some. The sample lists some 240,000 clones; roughly four fifths were seen once. There are 12 residues in the CDR3. Germline assignment: CDR1 SGHVS and CDR2 FQNEAQ. Turning to this clone: Its antigen remains unidentified.

This sequence originates from a human donor in good health. Sequenced: CD4+ T cells from blood. The V call is TRBV7-8, the J call TRBJ2-5; D gene uncertain. The J call is doubtful: the DNA matches TRBJ2-7 better. This chain's CDR3 is CASSHTLSEQYF. The CDR3 DNA follows: TGTGCCAGCAGCCATACCCTCTCCGAGCAGTACTTC.